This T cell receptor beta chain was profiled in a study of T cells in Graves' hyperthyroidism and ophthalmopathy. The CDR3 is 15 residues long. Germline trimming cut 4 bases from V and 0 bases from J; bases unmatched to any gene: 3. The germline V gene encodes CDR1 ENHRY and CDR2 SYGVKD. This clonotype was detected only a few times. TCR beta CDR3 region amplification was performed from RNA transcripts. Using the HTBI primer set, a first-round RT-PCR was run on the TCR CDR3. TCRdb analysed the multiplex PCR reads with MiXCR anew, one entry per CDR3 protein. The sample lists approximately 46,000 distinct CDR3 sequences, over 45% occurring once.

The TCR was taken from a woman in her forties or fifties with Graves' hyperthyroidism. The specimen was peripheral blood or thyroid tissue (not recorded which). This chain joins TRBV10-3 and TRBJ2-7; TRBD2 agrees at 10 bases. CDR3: CAISVPSGSSYEQYF. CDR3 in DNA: TGTGCCATCAGTGTCCCTAGCGGGAGCTCCTACGAGCAGTACTTC.